This T cell receptor beta chain was captured in a study of T cells in Graves' hyperthyroidism and ophthalmopathy. Study results and caveats: Ophthalmopathy was told apart from stable hyperthyroidism by a 13 V-J model. Most thyroid-expanded clonotypes above 0.001 were also found in blood.

Clinical symptoms, serum thyroxine and TRAb, thyroid ultrasound and orbital computed tomography together formed the diagnostic basis. In this sample, this clonotype turned up a few times. Its antigen is not identified. Amplification yielded TCR beta CDR3 regions, with RNA transcripts as the source. TCR CDR3 underwent first-round RT-PCR with the HTBI primer set. TCRdb passed the multiplex PCR reads through MiXCR, listing each CDR3 protein once. Among about 520,000 distinct CDR3 sequences listed, approximately 25% were seen once. This sequence originates from a woman aged 30 to 39 with Graves' ophthalmopathy. Sequencing was performed on blood.

CDR3 sequence reads: CASMDSSGRFYEQYF. The DNA for the CDR3 is TGTGCCAGCATGGATTCTAGCGGGAGGTTCTACGAGCAGTACTTC. The V call is TRBV2, the J call TRBJ2-7; 11 nucleotides align to TRBD2. The V segment lost 7 bases and the J segment 3 bases; nucleotides outside the gene matches: 8. Germline CDR1 SNHLY, CDR2 FYNNEI. CDR3 size: 15 residues.